Sequencing of this T cell receptor (beta chain) was carried out in a study of control samples from healthy donors and cancer patients. Clones were read by immunoSEQ multiplex PCR, and TCRdb kept only the in-frame ones, dropping some. Among fewer than 200,000 clones listed, over 90% were seen once. The CDR3 spans 11 residues. In germline, CDR1 is DFQATT, CDR2 SNEGSKA (reference sequence). Deletions cut 3 bases from V and 4 bases from J, with 3 bases between. The chain couples TRBV20-1 to TRBJ2-2; no reliable D call. The clonotype originates from a woman aged 25 to 45 in good health. The sample taken for sequencing was blood. CDR3: CSARFTGELFF. CDR3 DNA: TGCAGTGCTAGGTTCACCGGGGAGCTGTTTTTT.